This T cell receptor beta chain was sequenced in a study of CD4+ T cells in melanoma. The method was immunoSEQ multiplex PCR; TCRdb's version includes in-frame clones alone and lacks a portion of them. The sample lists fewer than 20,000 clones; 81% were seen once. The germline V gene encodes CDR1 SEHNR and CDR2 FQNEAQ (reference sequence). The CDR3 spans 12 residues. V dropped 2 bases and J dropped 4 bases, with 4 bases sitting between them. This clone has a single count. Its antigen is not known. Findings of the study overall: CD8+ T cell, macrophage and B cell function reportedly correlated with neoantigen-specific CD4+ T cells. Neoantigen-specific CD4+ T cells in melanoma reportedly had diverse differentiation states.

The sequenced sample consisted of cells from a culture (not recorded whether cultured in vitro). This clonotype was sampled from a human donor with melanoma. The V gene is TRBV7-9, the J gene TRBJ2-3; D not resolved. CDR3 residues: CASSLNSDTQYF. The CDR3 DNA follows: TGTGCCAGCAGCTTAAACTCAGATACGCAGTATTTT. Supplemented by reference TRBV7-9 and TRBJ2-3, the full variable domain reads DTGVSQNPRHKITKRGQNVTFRCDPISEHNRLYWYRQTLGQGPEFLTYFQNEAQLEKSRLLSDRFSAERPKGSFSTLEIQRTEQGDSAMYLCASSLNSDTQYFGPGTRLTVL.